This record looks at one T cell receptor beta chain sequence and its context. This specimen comes from a study of shared clonotypes between healthy human individuals. Libraries were prepared by immunoSEQ multiplex PCR; TCRdb keeps only in-frame clonotypes and omits some of them. This table has some 630,000 clones, roughly 95% appearing once. The V segment lost 1 base and the J segment 4 bases; nucleotides outside the gene matches: 5. The V gene's germline CDR1 is MNHEY and CDR2 SMNVEV (reference sequence). This CDR3 is 15 amino acids long. Terminally differentiated effector memory CD45RA+ cells were excluded from the naive CD8 cells, which were CD45RO-negative and positively selected for CCR7.

The source material was naive CD8+ T cells sorted from blood. This clonotype originated in a woman in her thirties in good health. V gene TRBV27 combines with J gene TRBJ2-3, with 7 bases lining up with TRBD2. Here the CDR3 DNA reads TGTGCCAGCAGTTTATGGGCGGGAGATGCAGATACGCAGTATTTT. Translating gives CASSLWAGDADTQYF.